This T cell receptor (beta chain) came from a study of blood T cells in healthy people across ages (dated by TCRdb to the mid-2010s). With respect to the entire study: In model experiments, template switching captured about one uniquely barcoded TCR beta cDNA molecule for every two T cells. Four age groups were formed from the donors: young (average approximately 16 years), middle-aged (just under 40), aged (roughly 56) and long-lived (around 82). To avoid experimental bias, donors of different ages were spread randomly across the sequencing lanes. Age-related changes in TCR beta repertoire diversity were measured in the study by deep sequencing normalized with unique cDNA molecular identifiers. The study analyzed two additional independent replicas of 1 million unique cDNA reads from the same blood draw for two donors, one aged 18 to 30 and one aged 80 or older. Results and caveats for the whole study, not just this receptor: Total diversity estimates from one million sequenced T cells were considered lower bounds and underestimates. Because profiling used bulk unsorted PBMCs, naive and antigen-experienced compartments could not be compared conclusively. The CMV infection status of donors was not known, potentially confounding age-related changes in expanded clonotypes. A strong correlation was found between observed TCR beta diversity and the percentage of naive T cells measured by flow cytometry. The long-lived group showed more naive CD4+ T cells, fewer expanded clones and increased TCR diversity than the aged group, suggesting age selection. As age increased, observed TCR beta diversity per million T cells dropped in a roughly linear way, and a significant reduction was already evident by age about 36.

With respect to this clonotype: What this receptor recognizes is not known. Base qualities are missing; no much larger clone stands one base away.

The 40 or so donors, aged about 6 to 95 years, were systemically healthy Caucasian individuals from Russia. Approximately 10 milliliters of peripheral blood were collected from each donor into EDTA-treated Vacutainer tubes. Ficoll-Paque density-gradient centrifugation was used to isolate PBMCs, with at least 6.5 million per sample. Total RNA was extracted from PBMCs with Trizol reagent, with at least 6 micrograms obtained per sample. For every donor, flow cytometry on a PBMC aliquot measured the percentage of naive CD45RAhigh/CD27high T cells. Library construction relied on 5' RACE. TCRdb shows the sequencer as Illumina HiSeq 2500. A second PCR of roughly 7 to 11 cycles was run with a J-beta primer mix and a sample-barcoded 5' primer. A unique molecular identifier was introduced onto each TCR beta cDNA molecule by a template-switch 5' adaptor carrying 12 random nucleotides. Each sample yielded at least 3 million CDR3-containing paired-end reads. First-strand cDNA synthesis was performed from all RNA using the Mint cDNA synthesis kit, with priming by a TRBC-specific oligonucleotide. All cDNA was treated with uracil-DNA glycosylase and then went through a first 18-cycle PCR with the universal primers M1SS and BC2_uni_R. The original methods were these. Normalization of each sample was performed by random selection of 1 million high-quality reads, each carrying a distinct molecular identifier. Reads sharing molecular identifiers were discarded rather than binned into consensus sequences. MiTCR, run with a Q25 quality threshold and the strictest error-elimination algorithm, handled CDR3 identification, clonotype clustering and error correction. A nonparametric unseen species model with Euler transformation was used to estimate lower-bound total TCR beta diversity. TCRdb took the public reads, trimmed them with fastp at Q25, ran MiXCR for clone calling and kept in-frame beta chains. Rows are combined by CDR3 protein, so each entry shows the most common genes and DNA. TCRdb, rather than the study authors, made the V and J calls. Recorded for this sample are more than 650,000 distinct CDR3 sequences; about 20% of them occurred a single time. The ten most abundant clones make up 20% to 25% of the sample.

The CDR3 measures 16 amino acids from cysteine to phenylalanine. The kept DNA is CDR3 alone, 48 bases in frame from the first base. Cut back by 0 bases and 1 base, the V and J ends lie 10 bases apart. The CDR1 and CDR2 encoded by the germline V gene are KGHSH and LQKENI. The chain is encoded by TRBV18 joined to TRBJ2-1, and possibly TRBD1, on 5 matching bases. Material for sequencing was blood. The receptor was derived from a man between 65 and 80 years old in good health. The CDR3 here reads CASSPPQGSSYNEQFF. The DNA is as follows: TGTGCCAGCTCACCACCCCAGGGTTCTTCCTACAATGAGCAGTTCTTC.